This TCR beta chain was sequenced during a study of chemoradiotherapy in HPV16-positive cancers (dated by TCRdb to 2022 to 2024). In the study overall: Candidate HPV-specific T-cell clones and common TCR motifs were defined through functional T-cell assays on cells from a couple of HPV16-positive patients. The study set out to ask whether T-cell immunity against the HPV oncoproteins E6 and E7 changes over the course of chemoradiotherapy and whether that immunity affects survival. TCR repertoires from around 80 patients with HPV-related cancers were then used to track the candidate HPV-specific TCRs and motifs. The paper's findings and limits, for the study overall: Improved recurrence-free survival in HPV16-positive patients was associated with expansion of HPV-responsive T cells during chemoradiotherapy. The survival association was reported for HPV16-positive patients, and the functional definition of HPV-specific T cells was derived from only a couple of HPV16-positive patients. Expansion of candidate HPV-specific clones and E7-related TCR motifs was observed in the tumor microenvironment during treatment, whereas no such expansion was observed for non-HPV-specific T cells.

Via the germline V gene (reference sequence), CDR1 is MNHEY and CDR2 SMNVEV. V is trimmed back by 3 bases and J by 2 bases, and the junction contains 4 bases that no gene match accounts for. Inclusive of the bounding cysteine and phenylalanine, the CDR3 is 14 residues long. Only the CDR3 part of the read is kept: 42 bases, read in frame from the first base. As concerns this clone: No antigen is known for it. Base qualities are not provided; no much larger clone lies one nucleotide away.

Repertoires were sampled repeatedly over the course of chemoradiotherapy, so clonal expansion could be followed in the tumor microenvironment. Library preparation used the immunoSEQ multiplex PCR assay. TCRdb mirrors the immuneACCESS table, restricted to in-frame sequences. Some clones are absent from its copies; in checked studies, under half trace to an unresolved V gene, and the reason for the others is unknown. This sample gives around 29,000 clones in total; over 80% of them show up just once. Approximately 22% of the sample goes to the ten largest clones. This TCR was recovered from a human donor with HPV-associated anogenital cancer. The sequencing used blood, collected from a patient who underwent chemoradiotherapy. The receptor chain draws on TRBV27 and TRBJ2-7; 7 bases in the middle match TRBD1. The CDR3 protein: CASSFTTGPYEQYF. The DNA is TGTGCCAGCAGTTTCACGACAGGGCCCTACGAGCAGTACTTC.